The entry below describes one T cell receptor beta chain. The antigen is unknown. TCRdb's table, derived via immunoSEQ multiplex PCR, lists solely in-frame clones and lacks some. The sample has 90,000 to 150,000 clones; just over 85% are singletons. Germline CDR1 and CDR2: SGHRS and YFSETQ. This CDR3 has 17 residues. With 0 bases removed from V and 4 bases from J, the gap between germline ends came to 19 bases. The source of the sample is a study of T cell responses to AZD1222 COVID-19 vaccine. The study's findings and limits: It should be noted that donors were predominantly white British and more often female, and clonal diversity was possibly underestimated. Repertoire sampling happened only post peak T cell response.

The source of this sequence is an adult who received the AZD1222 COVID-19 vaccine. The rearrangement uses TRBV5-1 and TRBJ1-1; tentatively, D is TRBD1 (5 bases). The specimen comprised peripheral blood, sampled 28 days after the second AZD1222 dose. This CDR3 is CASSLAQAVGGGTEAFF. Here the CDR3 DNA reads TGCGCCAGCAGCTTGGCACAGGCTGTGGGTGGAGGCACTGAAGCTTTCTTT. The full variable domain, completed using reference TRBV5-1 and TRBJ1-1, is KAGVTQTPRYLIKTRGQQVTLSCSPISGHRSVSWYQQTPGQGLQFLFEYFSETQRNKGNFPGRFSGRQFSNSRSEMNVSTLELGDSALYLCASSLAQAVGGGTEAFFGQGTRLTVV.